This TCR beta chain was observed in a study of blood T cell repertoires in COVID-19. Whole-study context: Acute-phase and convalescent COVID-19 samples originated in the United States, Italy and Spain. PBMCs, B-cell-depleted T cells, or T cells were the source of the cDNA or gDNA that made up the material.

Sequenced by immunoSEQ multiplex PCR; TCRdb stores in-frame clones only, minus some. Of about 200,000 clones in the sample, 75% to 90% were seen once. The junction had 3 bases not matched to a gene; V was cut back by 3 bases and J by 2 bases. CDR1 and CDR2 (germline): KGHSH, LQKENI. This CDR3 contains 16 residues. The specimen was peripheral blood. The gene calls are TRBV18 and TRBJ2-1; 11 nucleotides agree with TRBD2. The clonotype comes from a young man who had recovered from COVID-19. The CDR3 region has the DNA TGTGCCAGCTCACCCGAGACTAGCGGGACCTACAATGAGCAGTTCTTC. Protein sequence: CASSPETSGTYNEQFF.